This TCR beta chain came from a study of cytomegalovirus exposure and HLA in healthy donors. Looking at the study overall: There were roughly 80 million unique TCRs (from HLA-typed donors) in an early data release. General study points: Data from an earlier analysis indicated that most TCR beta V segments were productive either about 87% or about 30% of the time. Most sequenced TCRs were rare (though some public TCRs occurred in many donors). The likely explanation for a cluster of highly shared sequence variants was sequencing artifact.

Trimming shortened V by 4 bases and J by 2 bases, and 21 bases separated the two germline ends. Germline V CDR1 and CDR2: SEHNR, FQNEAQ (reference sequence). The CDR3 length is 17 residues. Details on this clone: What it binds is unknown.

A multiplex PCR was run with 60 Vbeta primers and 13 Jbeta primers. Profiled with immunoSEQ multiplex PCR; TCRdb holds only in-frame clones, not every one. The profile shows tens of thousands of clones, 81% of them singletons. The gene calls are TRBV7-9 and TRBJ2-7, with D uncertain. The source material was PBMCs. The TCR originated in a woman in her 30s in good health and CMV-seronegative. CDR3 protein: CASSYPQAATATYEQYF. The CDR3 DNA follows: TGTGCCAGCAGCTATCCCCAGGCTGCGACGGCGACCTACGAGCAGTACTTC.